The 4 T cell receptor beta chains listed next were all sequenced from one sample in a study of T cell clonality in common variable immunodeficiency. Study-wide points: Common variable immunodeficiency TCR beta sequences reportedly had fewer deletions and N-nucleotide insertions.

Only in-frame clones appear in the TCRdb table, and some are missing; sequencing was by immunoSEQ multiplex PCR. Altogether about 33,000 clones were found in the sample, and no singletons occur. These receptors' targets are unknown. Sequencing used peripheral blood mononuclear cells. These receptors originate from a human donor with common variable immunodeficiency.

With regard to this clone: The CDR3 goes on 3 residues after the read ends, and that part is filled in from the germline J gene. The chain is built from TRBV20-1 and TRBJ1-2, with D perhaps matching TRBD1 (6 bases). Per the germline V gene, CDR1 is DFQATT and CDR2 is SNEGSKA (reference sequence). V lost 5 bases to trimming and J lost 1 base, with 17 bases between them. This CDR3 has 15 amino acids. CDR3 protein: CSAGLSGVFNYGYTF. Partial CDR3 DNA: TGCAGTGCTGGGTTGTCAGGGGTATTTAACTATGGC.

Notes on this clone: The read stops 3 residues short of the end of the CDR3; the missing end is completed from the germline J gene. The chain uses TRBV5-1 and TRBJ2-3; 8 bases are shared with TRBD1. This CDR3 is built from 15 residues. The V segment lost 2 bases and the J segment 0 bases; nucleotides outside the gene matches: 2. Germline V CDR1 and CDR2: SGHRS, YFSETQ. The CDR3 region is CASSLDRGSTDTQYF. Incomplete CDR3 DNA: TGCGCCAGCAGCTTAGACAGGGGTAGCACAGATACG.

As regards this clone: At one end the junction does not follow the germline gene, possibly because of a read error. The CDR3 end falls 3 residues outside the read, so it is completed with the germline J gene. The identical CDR3 is also encoded by other nucleotide sequences in the sample. The chain couples TRBV2 to TRBJ2-2, with a possible D match to TRBD2 (6 bases). This CDR3 has 15 amino acids. CDR1 and CDR2 (germline): SNHLY, FYNNEI. The CDR3 protein is CASTREGAGTGELFF. The sequenced part of the CDR3 DNA is TGTGCTAGCACCAGAGAGGGCGCGGGGACCGGGGAG.

This clone was observed at least ten times. The missing CDR3 end, 3 residues past where the read stops, is filled in from the germline J gene. This chain joins TRBV10-3 and TRBJ2-1; TRBD1 agrees at 7 bases. The germline CDR1 and CDR2 sequences are ENHRY and SYGVKD. CDR3 length: 17 amino acids. Trimming took 3 bases from V and 4 from J; bases not matched to a gene: 12. The DNA read from the CDR3 is TGTGCCATCAGTGAAGGTTCGAGGGGGCCAAGGTACAATGAG. It specifies CAISEGSRGPRYNE. The full CDR3 protein reads CAISEGSRGPRYNEQFF.